This TCR beta chain was captured by sequencing in a study of long-term antiretroviral therapy in people with HIV. The immunoSEQ assay was v3.0, run at survey level. Some clones are missing from TCRdb's copy, which holds only in-frame ones; the method was immunoSEQ multiplex PCR. The sample consists of tens of thousands of clones, about 79% of them appearing once. The length of the CDR3 is 16 residues. V shed 1 base and J 1 base; nucleotides not matched to a gene: 3. Germline V gives CDR1 LNHDA, CDR2 SQIVND (reference sequence). The specimen was unsorted PBMCs, collected 0.1 years before starting antiretroviral therapy. The chain recombines TRBV19 with TRBJ1-1, with TRBD1 matching 10 bases. The TCR sequence derives from a man between 18 and 35 years old with HIV. CDR3: CASSIVGTGENTEAFF. The CDR3 DNA reads TGTGCCAGTAGTATAGTCGGGACAGGGGAGAACACTGAAGCTTTCTTT.